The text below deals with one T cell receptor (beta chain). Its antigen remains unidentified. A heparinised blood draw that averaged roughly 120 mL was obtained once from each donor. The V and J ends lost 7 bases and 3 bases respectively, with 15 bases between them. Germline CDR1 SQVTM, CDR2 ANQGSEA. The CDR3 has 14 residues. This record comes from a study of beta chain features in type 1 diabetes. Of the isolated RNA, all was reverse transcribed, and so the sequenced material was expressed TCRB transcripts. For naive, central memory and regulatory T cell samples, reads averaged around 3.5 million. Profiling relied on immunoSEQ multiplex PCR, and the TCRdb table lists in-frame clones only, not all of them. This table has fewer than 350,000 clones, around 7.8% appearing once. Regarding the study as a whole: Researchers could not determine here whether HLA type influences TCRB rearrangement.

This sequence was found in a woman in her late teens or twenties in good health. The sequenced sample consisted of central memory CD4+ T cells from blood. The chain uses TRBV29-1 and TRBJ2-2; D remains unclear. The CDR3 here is CSADSSTDTGELFF. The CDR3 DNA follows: TGCAGCGCCGACTCCTCTACGGACACCGGGGAGCTGTTTTTT.